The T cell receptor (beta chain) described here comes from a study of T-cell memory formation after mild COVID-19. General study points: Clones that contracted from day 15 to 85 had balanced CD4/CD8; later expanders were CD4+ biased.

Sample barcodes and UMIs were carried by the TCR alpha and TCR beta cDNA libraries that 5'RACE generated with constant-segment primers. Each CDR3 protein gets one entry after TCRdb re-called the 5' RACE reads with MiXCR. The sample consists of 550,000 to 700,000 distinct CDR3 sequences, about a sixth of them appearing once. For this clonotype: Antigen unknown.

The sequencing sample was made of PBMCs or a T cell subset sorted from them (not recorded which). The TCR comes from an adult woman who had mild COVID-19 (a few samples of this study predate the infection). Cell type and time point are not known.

The CDR3 sequence is CASSFFEGQGVDTEAFF. CDR3 nucleotide sequence: TGTGCCAGCAGCTTTTTCGAAGGACAGGGGGTAGACACTGAAGCTTTCTTT. This chain links TRBV11-3 with TRBJ1-1; TRBD1 matches 10 bases. This CDR3 spans 17 amino acids. Germline lookup yields CDR1 SGHNT and CDR2 YENEEA. J lost 3 bases, V lost 3 bases, and 10 bases had no gene match.